This T cell receptor beta chain stems from a study of T cells in Graves' hyperthyroidism and ophthalmopathy. Study-level results: A model using 13 V-J features told ophthalmopathy apart from stable hyperthyroidism. Blood also contained most expanded thyroid clonotypes above 0.001.

The source material, RNA transcripts, was used to amplify TCR beta CDR3 regions. With the HTBI primer set, the TCR CDR3 went through a first round of RT-PCR. Via MiXCR, TCRdb re-called the multiplex PCR reads, giving one row per CDR3 protein. Seen here are hundreds of thousands of distinct CDR3 sequences, approximately 15% observed once, and the top ten hold more than 3%. About this clonotype itself: What it recognizes is unknown.

Looked up from germline, CDR1 is MNHEY and CDR2 is SVGEGT. V was trimmed by 9 bases and J by 6 bases, leaving 18 bases between them. The CDR3 totals 13 residues. Sequenced input: blood. The rearrangement links TRBV6-2 or TRBV6-3 to TRBJ2-7; the D gene is possibly TRBD2 (6 bases). The sequence came from a woman aged 35 to 49 with Graves' ophthalmopathy. CDR3 coding DNA: TGTGCCAGTCACGTGGAGGGCCGACGCGAGCAGTACTTC. This translates into CASHVEGRREQYF.